These 27 T cell receptor beta chains were sequenced from one sample in a study of human T cells and chemical hapten exposure. Using its own MiXCR run on the RACE reads, TCRdb lists one record per CDR3 protein. Of 50,000 or so distinct CDR3 sequences in the sample, approximately 9.9% were seen once. The time point: patch test 3, about 24 weeks after DPC sensitization. Treatment reported: therapeutic diphenylcyclopropenone sensitization with weekly scalp DPC. Specimen: whole blood, collected in connection with sensitization to the hapten diphenylcyclopropenone (DPC). The receptors come from a woman in her forties with alopecia areata. Some clones in this sample may be carry-over from other donors' samples.

This clonotype occurred many times. The rearrangement links TRBV7-9 to TRBJ2-2; maybe TRBD2 (6 bases). The CDR3 length is 15 residues. CDR1 and CDR2 (germline): SEHNR, FQNEAQ (reference sequence). The ends were cut back, 5 bases at V and 0 bases at J, with 10 bases in the middle. In DNA form, the CDR3 reads TGTGCCAGCAGCACCGGAGGGTCGAACACCGGGGAGCTGTTTTTT. This codes for CASSTGGSNTGELFF.

The chain has TRBV4-1 and TRBJ1-3; D not certain. Trimming shortened V by 1 base and J by 0 bases, and 13 bases separated the two germline ends. CDR3 size: 17 residues. The V gene's germline CDR1 is MGHRA and CDR2 YSYEKL. The CDR3 nucleotides read TGCGCCAGCAGCCAAGTCCAAGGCCTACTCTCTGGAAACACCATATATTTT. Protein sequence: CASSQVQGLLSGNTIYF.

This clonotype showed up just a few times. V is TRBV20-1 and J is TRBJ2-7; D might be TRBD1 (5 bases). With 3 bases removed from V and 4 bases from J, the gap between germline ends came to 13 bases. This CDR3 region has 13 residues. From germline, CDR1 is DFQATT and CDR2 SNEGSKA (reference sequence). CDR3 in amino acids: CSARGWGRYEQYF. The CDR3 coding sequence is TGCAGTGCTAGGGGTTGGGGCAGGTACGAGCAGTACTTC.

The sample holds a few counts of this clonotype. The genes are TRBV12-3 or TRBV12-4 and TRBJ2-4; D is undetermined. This CDR3 is built from 18 residues. V shed 3 bases and J shed 0 bases, with 18 bases lying between them. The CDR3 coding sequence is TGTGCCAGCAGTTTCCCCGCGTACGGAGAGATAGCCAAAAACATTCAGTACTTC. Its protein product is CASSFPAYGEIAKNIQYF.

The sample holds many counts of this clonotype. This chain joins TRBV6-5 and TRBJ1-5; D gene unclear. V was cut by 2 bases and J by 1 base, with 3 bases left in between. CDR3 length: 13 residues. Germline assignment: CDR1 MNHEY and CDR2 SVGAGI. DNA of the CDR3: TGTGCCAGCAGTTACACCAGCAATCAGCCCCAGCATTTT. It translates to CASSYTSNQPQHF.

This clonotype turned up a few times. This sequence joins TRBV7-9 and TRBJ1-6, with D tentatively TRBD1 (6 bases). Per germline, CDR1 SEHNR and CDR2 FQNEAQ (reference sequence). The CDR3 consists of 15 residues. V dropped 5 bases and J dropped 5 bases, with 13 bases sitting between them. DNA of the CDR3: TGTGCCAGCAGCGCTACTACAGGGAATAATTCACCCCTCCACTTT. Translation gives CASSATTGNNSPLHF. Filled out from reference TRBV7-9 and TRBJ1-6, the complete variable domain reads DTGVSQNPRHKITKRGQNVTFRCDPISEHNRLYWYRQTLGQGPEFLTYFQNEAQLEKSRLLSDRFSAERPKGSFSTLEIQRTEQGDSAMYLCASSATTGNNSPLHFGNGTRLTVT.

This clonotype was picked up many times. The chain employs TRBV2 and TRBJ1-3; D is unclear. Trimming removed 4 bases at V and 4 bases at J, with 11 bases between. This CDR3 has 14 residues. CDR1 is SNHLY and CDR2 is FYNNEI in the germline V gene. The CDR3 region is CASSVAGNGNTIYF. The CDR3 nucleotides read TGTGCCAGCAGTGTTGCGGGAAACGGAAACACCATATATTTT.

This clonotype was recorded many times. This chain connects TRBV7-2 to TRBJ1-6, with TRBD1 identical over 7 bases. Losses at the gene ends were 5 bases for V and 7 bases for J; bases not matched to a gene: 8. The CDR3 loop spans 15 amino acids. Germline V gene data show CDR1 as SGHTA and CDR2 as FQGNSA. CDR3 region: CASSAQGTANSPLHF. The CDR3 DNA reads as TGTGCCAGCAGCGCCCAGGGGACAGCCAATTCACCCCTCCACTTT.

This clonotype was seen at least ten times. The chain recombines TRBV7-7 with TRBJ2-1; TRBD2 might be the D (5 bases). V lost 1 base, J lost 2 bases, and 9 bases lay in between. The CDR3 is made up of 15 amino acids. Germline CDR1 is SSHAT and CDR2 is FNYEAQ (reference sequence). The CDR3 here is CASSLVPSPYNEQFF. CDR3 bases: TGTGCCAGCAGCTTAGTTCCTAGCCCCTACAATGAGCAGTTCTTC.

The chain has TRBV7-2 and TRBJ2-3; maybe TRBD1 (6 bases). This CDR3 contains 14 residues. The V end was cut by 6 bases, the J end by 4 bases, with 14 bases between. From germline, CDR1 is SGHTA and CDR2 FQGNSA. Here the CDR3 reads CASSPGRGSDTQYF. CDR3 DNA sequence: TGTGCCAGCAGTCCGGGCAGGGGATCAGATACGCAGTATTTT. Full variable domain (missing parts from reference TRBV7-2 and TRBJ2-3): GAGVSQSPSNKVTEKGKDVELRCDPISGHTALYWYRQSLGQGLEFLIYFQGNSAPDKSGLPSDRFSAERTGGSVSTLTIQRTQQEDSAVYLCASSPGRGSDTQYFGPGTRLTVL.

This clonotype has only a few counts. This rearrangement joins TRBV5-4 to TRBJ1-2, with 7 bases fitting TRBD1. The CDR3 contains 14 residues. Germline CDR1 reads SGHNT; CDR2 reads YYREEE (reference sequence). Trimming cost V 6 bases and J 7 bases; bases outside gene matches: 12. The CDR3 loop is CASTRDKGAAGYTF. CDR3 sequence (DNA): TGTGCCAGCACCCGGGACAAGGGGGCCGCTGGCTACACCTTC.

The table lists this clonotype with many counts. The chain carries TRBV28 and TRBJ1-1; tentatively, D is TRBD1 (5 bases). The CDR3 contains 14 residues. V gave up 4 bases and J gave up 1 base, with 10 bases separating them. Germline V gives CDR1 MDHEN, CDR2 SYDVKM. DNA for the CDR3: TGTGCCAGCAGTTCTGGGGGAGAGAACACTGAAGCTTTCTTT. Translating it yields CASSSGGENTEAFF.

This clonotype appeared a few times. This chain links TRBV29-1 with TRBJ2-5; 11 bases are a match to TRBD1. Per the germline V gene, CDR1 is SQVTM and CDR2 is ANQGSEA. J lost 4 bases, V lost 7 bases, and 8 bases had no gene match. This CDR3 has 14 amino acids. The CDR3: CSASWDRGSETQYF. For the CDR3, the DNA is TGCAGCGCGAGCTGGGACAGGGGGTCAGAGACCCAGTACTTC.

This clonotype has ten or more counts. The rearrangement links TRBV30 to TRBJ1-2; TRBD1 agrees at 8 bases. V lost 5 bases and J lost 4; bases outside the gene matches: 12. CDR3 length equals 15 residues. Germline V gene lookup returns CDR1 GTSNPN and CDR2 SVGIG (reference sequence). The CDR3 region is CAWSLTGGRSYGYTF. CDR3 bases: TGTGCCTGGTCACTTACAGGGGGACGGAGCTATGGCTACACCTTC.

This clonotype has more than one count but fewer than ten. J is TRBJ2-7 and V is TRBV4-2, with TRBD1 matching 7 bases. From germline, CDR1 is LGHNA and CDR2 YNFKEQ. V dropped 0 bases and J dropped 4; count of bases not matched to a gene: 6. The CDR3 covers 15 residues. The CDR3 spells CASSQEAGTAYEQYF. Written as DNA, the CDR3 is TGTGCCAGCAGCCAAGAGGCCGGGACAGCGTACGAGCAGTACTTC.

This clonotype was observed a few times. This sequence joins TRBV20-1 and TRBJ2-5, with 7 bases that match TRBD2. Germline V gene sequence: CDR1 DFQATT, CDR2 SNEGSKA (reference sequence). The CDR3 is 15 amino acids. The ends lost 3 bases at V and 4 bases at J; junction bases unmatched: 11. The CDR3 spells CSASPGGTSVETQYF. CDR3 nucleotide sequence: TGCAGTGCTAGTCCGGGGGGTACCTCCGTAGAGACCCAGTACTTC.

The chain joins TRBV5-1 to TRBJ2-3; D might be TRBD1 or TRBD2, each matching 5 bases. Germline V gives CDR1 SGHRS, CDR2 YFSETQ. This CDR3 region has 13 residues. Trimming took 4 bases from V and 4 from J, leaving 10 bases between them. The CDR3 region has the DNA TGCGCCAGCAGCCGACAGAGGGCAGATACGCAGTATTTT. This translates into CASSRQRADTQYF.

This clonotype showed up many times. The chain couples TRBV6-2 or TRBV6-3 to TRBJ1-1; D is ambiguous. Per the germline V gene, CDR1 is MNHEY and CDR2 is SVGEGT. Trimming pared 5 bases from V and 7 bases from J, leaving 17 bases between. The CDR3 is 14 residues long. The CDR3 here is CASSLRIDGIEAFF. The CDR3 coding sequence is TGTGCCAGCAGTCTGCGAATCGACGGGATTGAAGCTTTCTTT.

This clonotype was seen a handful of times. The V and J genes are TRBV7-9 and TRBJ2-3; 14 nucleotides line up with TRBD2. V lost 5 bases, J lost 0 bases, and 4 bases stayed unmatched. This CDR3 is 17 amino acids long. Germline CDR1 and CDR2: SEHNR and FQNEAQ (reference sequence). Here the CDR3 DNA reads TGTGCCAGCAGCGCTGGACTAGCGGGGGGCAGCACAGATACGCAGTATTTT. This codes for CASSAGLAGGSTDTQYF.

The chain employs TRBV4-1 and TRBJ2-4, with D unclear. The germline V gene has CDR1 MGHRA and CDR2 YSYEKL. The CDR3 is 13 residues long. The V gene lost 1 base and the J gene lost 6 bases, with 7 bases spanning the gap. The CDR3 region is CASSQVVGNIQYF. CDR3 sequence (DNA): TGCGCCAGCAGCCAAGTCGTCGGAAACATTCAGTACTTC.

This clonotype was counted ten times or more. The chain recombines TRBV6-2 or TRBV6-3 with TRBJ1-1, with D perhaps TRBD1 (5 bases). From germline, CDR1 is MNHEY and CDR2 SVGEGT. Between the trimmed V and J ends, which lost 6 bases and 3 bases, there was a span of 14 bases. CDR3 size: 14 residues. Here the CDR3 reads CASRWTRRDTEAFF. The CDR3 nucleotides are TGTGCCAGCAGGTGGACACGGCGGGACACTGAAGCTTTCTTT.

The chain employs TRBV18 and TRBJ1-2; the match to TRBD1 covers 7 bases. The V gene end was trimmed by 1 base and the J gene end by 7 bases; junction bases not matched to a gene: 18. CDR1 is KGHSH, CDR2 LQKENI, per germline. This CDR3 has 18 residues. This CDR3 reads CASSPQGAGITVSSGYTF. CDR3 nucleotides: TGTGCCAGCTCACCACAGGGGGCAGGGATTACGGTTTCGTCTGGCTACACCTTC.

The chain joins TRBV5-4 to TRBJ2-3, with a possible D match to TRBD1 (6 bases). The CDR3 length is 15 residues. Germline CDR1 is SGHNT and CDR2 is YYREEE (reference sequence). V lost 1 base, J lost 5 bases, and 14 bases lay in between. CDR3 protein: CASSLSHRVGDTQYF. CDR3 DNA: TGTGCCAGCAGCTTGTCGCACAGGGTGGGAGATACGCAGTATTTT.

In its sample, this clonotype was seen many times. The rearrangement uses TRBV6-6 and TRBJ1-2, with TRBD1 identical over 9 bases. The germline V gene has CDR1 MNHNY and CDR2 SVGAGI (reference sequence). This CDR3 is built from 16 residues. V trimming: 4 bases; J trimming: 2 bases; junction bases outside the gene matches: 8. The DNA of the CDR3 is TGTGCCAGCAGTTGGAACCGGGACAGGGAGAACTATGGCTACACCTTC. Translated: CASSWNRDRENYGYTF.

The chain employs TRBV20-1 and TRBJ1-5; maybe TRBD1 (5 bases). V was pared by 3 bases and J by 11 bases, with 29 bases between. The CDR3 runs to 17 residues. Germline-derived CDR1 and CDR2 are DFQATT and SNEGSKA (reference sequence). The CDR3 protein is CSARGPATSFIAEAQHF. As DNA, the CDR3 is TGCAGTGCTAGGGGGCCGGCCACCTCCTTTATAGCCGAAGCCCAGCATTTT.

This clonotype is deemed medium-sized. This rearrangement joins TRBV13 to TRBJ2-1, with TRBD2 matching 7 bases. The V segment lost 2 bases and the J segment 7 bases; nucleotides outside the gene matches: 5. This CDR3 is built from 14 residues. Germline V gives CDR1 PRHDT, CDR2 FYEKMQ (reference sequence). The CDR3: CASSLFTGRNEQFF. CDR3 in DNA: TGTGCCAGCAGCTTATTTACCGGGAGGAATGAGCAGTTCTTC. The full variable domain, completed using reference TRBV13 and TRBJ2-1, is AAGVIQSPRHLIKEKRETATLKCYPIPRHDTVYWYQQGPGQDPQFLISFYEKMQSDKGSIPDRFSAQQFSDYHSELNMSSLELGDSALYFCASSLFTGRNEQFFGPGTRLTVL.

This clonotype has a handful of counts. The chain employs TRBV5-1 and TRBJ2-2, with D uncertain. The CDR3 totals 17 residues. Between the trimmed V and J ends, which lost 0 bases and 0 bases, there was a span of 12 bases. Looked up from germline, CDR1 is SGHRS and CDR2 is YFSETQ. The CDR3 is CASSLDGHYTNTGELFF. The CDR3 nucleotides read TGCGCCAGCAGCTTGGATGGGCACTATACGAACACCGGGGAGCTGTTTTTT. The full variable domain, completed using reference TRBV5-1 and TRBJ2-2, is KAGVTQTPRYLIKTRGQQVTLSCSPISGHRSVSWYQQTPGQGLQFLFEYFSETQRNKGNFPGRFSGRQFSNSRSEMNVSTLELGDSALYLCASSLDGHYTNTGELFFGEGSRLTVL.